This paragraph covers one T cell receptor (beta chain) sequence. Ten or more counts support this clonotype. The antigen it recognizes is unknown. Base qualities are not provided; no much larger clone lies one nucleotide away. The time point tag for this specimen amounts to: sample taken at primary tumor resection. Samples were obtained from about 75 patients with early-stage, untreated non-small cell lung cancer from the lung TRACERx cohort. For TCR sequencing, whole RNA was extracted from tumor and nontumor lung tissue, or from cryopreserved PBMC samples, and no cell sorting was done. Patients were selected for TCR sequencing only if sufficient RNA was available from at least two tumor regions. Before being selected, tumor and adjacent nontumor lung specimens were reviewed by a lung pathologist. The source of the sample is a study of spatial heterogeneity in lung cancer (dated by TCRdb to between 2019 and 2020). Looking at the study overall: Beta-chain transcripts were consistently detected in greater numbers than alpha-chain transcripts, which likely reflects a higher abundance of beta-chain transcripts. TCR transcript counts in tumor regions correlated strongly with a T cell transcriptional module score from matched bulk RNA-seq. In the raw uncorrected reads, each unique combination of TCR and UMI appeared more than ten times on average. TCR alpha and beta repertoires were quantitatively compared across multiple tumor regions, matched nontumor lung and blood in non-small cell lung cancer. TCR repertoire features were related to nonsynonymous mutation counts determined by whole-exome sequencing of tumor tissue. Both alpha and beta chains were TCR-sequenced in samples taken at surgery, namely 220 tumor regions, fewer than 85 matched nontumor lung samples and roughly 56 PBMC samples. The paper's findings and limits, for the study overall: Additional single-cell paired TCR alpha and beta sequencing was considered necessary to confirm, at a functional level, the hypothesis that regional TCRs recognize regional mutations. A correlation was observed between the number of expanded intratumoral alpha and beta TCRs and the tumor nonsynonymous mutation count. The count of ubiquitous expanded TCRs correlated with the count of ubiquitous nonsynonymous mutations, and the count of regional expanded TCRs correlated with the count of regional nonsynonymous mutations. Estimated TCR-seq coverage of tumor T cells was only roughly 7% for alpha chains and approximately 12% for beta chains.

The library was prepared using 5' RACE. The listed sequencing device is NextSeq 500. In the TCR library protocol, a unique molecular identifier was attached to each TCR cDNA molecule so that PCR and sequencing errors could be corrected. The authors' analysis ran thus. TCR identification, UMI-based error correction and CDR3 extraction were performed with Decombinator tools. Expanded TCRs were defined as those above a frequency of 2 per 1,000, corresponding to the top 1% of the tumor frequency distribution. Expanded tumor TCRs were classed as regional if statistically deemed absent (corrected P<0.05) from at least one tumor region, otherwise ubiquitous. Each repertoire was subsampled 100 times to 5,000 TCRs, after which Renyi diversity was computed with the R vegan package. To build CDR3 similarity networks, amino acid triplet string-kernel similarity was used, and CDR3s were connected when their pairwise similarity was above 0.82. TCRdb applied fastp at Q25 and MiXCR to the public reads, then kept only in-frame beta chains. Identical CDR3 proteins give one entry, which carries the most common genes and DNA. For this entry, the V and J calls and clone size follow TCRdb and not the study's own pipeline. A total of roughly 6,000 distinct CDR3 sequences appear in this sample, 1% to 1.5% of them only once. The biggest ten clones account for approximately 9.7% of the sample.

The CDR1 and CDR2 encoded by the germline V gene (reference sequence) are SGHNT and YYREEE. V is clipped by 4 bases and J by 2 bases, and the sequence between their germline boundaries is 12 bases long. The CDR3, from cysteine to phenylalanine, totals 14 residues. The sequence is cut down to CDR3 DNA, 42 bases in frame from base 1. The source is a male donor with early-stage non-small cell lung cancer. Recombination linked TRBV5-4 to TRBJ1-1; no confident D gene assignment can be made. The sequencing here drew on lung tumor tissue, taken at surgery. CDR3 loop: CASSPGRGNTEAFF. The DNA sequence reads TGTGCCAGCAGCCCCGGACGGGGAAACACTGAAGCTTTCTTT.